This T cell receptor (beta chain) derives from a study of blood T cell repertoires in COVID-19. This CDR3 spans 14 amino acids. Trimming took off 5 bases at V and 2 bases at J, with 12 bases between the two ends. Germline CDR1 and CDR2: SEHNR and FQNEAQ (reference sequence). Participant ages covered roughly 18 to 90 years across 24 US areas. Per the original methods: Amplification of reference gene primers was used by the study to estimate nucleated cell counts. The protocol was immunoSEQ multiplex PCR, while the TCRdb copy is restricted to in-frame clones and leaves out a portion. V, J and clone size were drawn from that table, and D and trimming were deduced from the DNA. The table includes some 390,000 clones, roughly 90% detected once.

V and J are TRBV7-9 and TRBJ2-5; D not resolved. The sequenced material came from PBMCs or T cells enriched from blood (not recorded which). The TCR comes from a woman aged 25 to 39 who had recovered from COVID-19. The CDR3 region is CASSQPRRQETQYF. As DNA, the CDR3 is TGTGCCAGCAGCCAACCTCGGAGACAAGAGACCCAGTACTTC. The variable domain in full, completed from reference TRBV7-9 and TRBJ2-5, reads DTGVSQNPRHKITKRGQNVTFRCDPISEHNRLYWYRQTLGQGPEFLTYFQNEAQLEKSRLLSDRFSAERPKGSFSTLEIQRTEQGDSAMYLCASSQPRRQETQYFGPGTRLLVL.